Below, 29 T cell receptor beta chains from the same sample are listed, as sequenced in a study of cytomegalovirus exposure and HLA in healthy donors. Researchers ran the PCR with 60 Vbeta and 13 Jbeta primers. TCRdb's copy holds only in-frame clones and misses some; the assay was immunoSEQ multiplex PCR. The table has some 180,000 clones, 85% seen once; the top ten hold over 2%. The source material was PBMCs. Receptors originate from a woman aged 45 to 65 in good health and CMV-seronegative.

The gene calls are TRBV5-4 and TRBJ2-1; weak D call: TRBD1 (7 bases). The CDR3 has 15 residues. CDR1 and CDR2 (germline): SGHNT, YYREEE (reference sequence). Deletions cut 1 base from V and 9 bases from J, with 17 bases between. The CDR3: CASSLPRGAESEQFF. The CDR3 nucleotides read TGTGCCAGCAGCTTGCCCAGGGGGGCTGAGAGTGAGCAGTTCTTC.

CDR3 coding DNA: TGTGCCAGCAGTCAAAGCTACAGGGACTATGGCTACACCTTC. Its protein is CASSQSYRDYGYTF. J is TRBJ1-2 and V is TRBV7-2; TRBD1 might be the D (6 bases). Trimming removed 6 bases from V and 3 bases from J, with 14 bases in between. CDR3 size: 14 residues. CDR1 is SGHTA and CDR2 is FQGNSA in the germline V gene. The variable domain in full, with the rest retrieved from reference TRBV7-2 and TRBJ1-2, is GAGVSQSPSNKVTEKGKDVELRCDPISGHTALYWYRQSLGQGLEFLIYFQGNSAPDKSGLPSDRFSAERTGGSVSTLTIQRTQQEDSAVYLCASSQSYRDYGYTFGSGTRLTVV.

On this clone itself: A read error may produce the germline difference seen at one junction end. V is TRBV6-5 and J is TRBJ2-3; TRBD1 matches 7 bases. Germline-derived CDR1 and CDR2 are MNHEY and SVGAGI. The CDR3 is 15 amino acids. The CDR3 region is CASSYDRARTDTQYF. The CDR3 DNA sequence: TGTGCCAGCAGTTACGACAGGGCCCGCACGGATACGCAGTATTTT.

CDR3 sequence: CASKYSPNTGELFF. CDR3 nucleotides: TGTGCCAGTAAATACAGCCCGAACACCGGGGAGCTGTTTTTT. This chain connects TRBV19 to TRBJ2-2; D uncertain. Germline V gene sequence: CDR1 LNHDA, CDR2 SQIVND (reference sequence). This CDR3 is 14 amino acids long. V was trimmed by 7 bases and J by 0 bases, leaving 9 bases between them.

V is TRBV6-1 and J is TRBJ2-3; D is possibly TRBD1 (5 bases). The CDR3 extends over 11 amino acids. Germline V CDR1 and CDR2: MNHNS, SASEGT. V lost 7 bases, J lost 8 bases, and 10 bases lay in between. This CDR3 is CASTAQGTQYF. CDR3 in DNA: TGTGCCAGCACCGCCCAGGGTACGCAGTATTTT.

This clone was seen a single time. The V call is TRBV30, the J call TRBJ2-7, with 9 nucleotides matching TRBD1. CDR3 length: 13 residues. Unmatched junction bases numbered 9, after V lost 3 bases and J lost 9 bases. The germline V gene encodes CDR1 GTSNPN and CDR2 SVGIG (reference sequence). The CDR3 sequence: CAWRTGGQFRQYF. CDR3 nucleotide sequence: TGTGCCTGGAGGACAGGGGGACAGTTTAGGCAGTACTTC.

About this clone itself: An end of the junction does not agree with germline; a read error may underlie this. The same CDR3 is also encoded by other DNA sequences in this sample. The chain joins TRBV6-4 to TRBJ2-1; TRBD2 agrees at 7 bases. The CDR3 runs 15 residues. Germline CDR1 reads MRHNA; CDR2 reads SNTAGT. The DNA of the CDR3 is TGTGCCAGTAGTGACTCTAGCGGTTCCTACAATGAGCAGTTCTTC. Amino acids: CASSDSSGSYNEQFF.

This chain connects TRBV7-2 to TRBJ1-2, with unresolved D. V lost 0 bases and J 8 bases, leaving 13 bases between the germline ends. Germline-derived CDR1 and CDR2 are SGHTA and FQGNSA. CDR3 length equals 14 residues. The CDR3 DNA reads as TGTGCCAGCAGCTTAGCTCGGGGTTTGGGAGGCTACACCTTC. Translated, it gives CASSLARGLGGYTF.

The chain links TRBV6-6 to TRBJ1-1, with 12 bases lining up with TRBD1. V trimming: 2 bases; J trimming: 10 bases; junction bases outside the gene matches: 5. Looked up from germline, CDR1 is MNHNY and CDR2 is SVGAGI (reference sequence). The CDR3 covers 14 residues. The CDR3 sequence is CASSYGTGGLRAFF. DNA for the CDR3: TGTGCCAGCAGTTACGGGACAGGGGGCCTGAGAGCTTTCTTT.

V gene TRBV30 combines with J gene TRBJ1-1, with 7 bases fitting TRBD1. The CDR3 totals 13 residues. V shed 3 bases, J shed 1 base, and the junction held 2 bases outside the gene matches. Germline loops: CDR1 GTSNPN, CDR2 SVGIG (reference sequence). Here the CDR3 DNA reads TGTGCCTGGAGACGGACAGGGAACACTGAAGCTTTCTTT. Translation gives CAWRRTGNTEAFF.

The chain employs TRBV18 and TRBJ1-2; 7 positions match TRBD1. The CDR3 totals 18 residues. From germline, CDR1 is KGHSH and CDR2 LQKENI. After removal of 4 bases from V and 2 bases from J, the junction contained 16 bases not matched to a gene. CDR3 coding DNA: TGTGCCAGCTCACTTGGACAGGCTCTCAAGAGAGGGAACTATGGCTACACCTTC. Its protein product is CASSLGQALKRGNYGYTF.

This chain joins TRBV27 and TRBJ2-3, with 7 bases fitting TRBD2. J was trimmed by 0 bases and V by 3 bases; bases with no gene match: 9. The CDR3 has 17 amino acids. Per the germline V gene, CDR1 is MNHEY and CDR2 is SMNVEV (reference sequence). CDR3 in DNA: TGTGCCAGCAGTTTCTCAACTAGCGCTCCTAGCACAGATACGCAGTATTTT. Translation gives CASSFSTSAPSTDTQYF.

The count of this clone is one. The chain couples TRBV9 to TRBJ2-2, with 8 bases aligning to TRBD1. V dropped 2 bases and J dropped 8; count of bases not matched to a gene: 2. The CDR3 runs 13 residues. CDR1 is SGDLS and CDR2 is YYNGEE in the germline V gene. The CDR3 spells CASSVTGAGELFF. The CDR3 DNA reads as TGTGCCAGCAGCGTGACAGGGGCTGGGGAGCTGTTTTTT.

This CDR3 reads CASSQYGGQKWTRGNTIYF. CDR3 coding DNA: TGTGCCAGCAGTCAATATGGGGGACAAAAATGGACTCGGGGAAACACCATATATTTT. This chain links TRBV28 with TRBJ1-3, with D maybe TRBD1 (6 bases). This CDR3 is 19 amino acids long. Germline V gene sequence: CDR1 MDHEN, CDR2 SYDVKM. V lost 5 bases and J 4 bases, leaving 27 bases between the germline ends. The complete variable domain, with remaining parts taken from reference TRBV28 and TRBJ1-3, reads DVKVTQSSRYLVKRTGEKVFLECVQDMDHENMFWYRQDPGLGLRLIYFSYDVKMKEKGDIPEGYSVSREKKERFSLILESASTNQTSMYLCASSQYGGQKWTRGNTIYFGEGSWLTVV.

The chain links TRBV5-1 to TRBJ2-3; 9 bases map to TRBD1. Germline loops: CDR1 SGHRS, CDR2 YFSETQ. The CDR3 length is 15 residues. V shed 5 bases and J 0 bases; nucleotides not matched to a gene: 4. The CDR3 loop is CASRQGAPSTDTQYF. DNA for the CDR3: TGCGCCAGCAGACAGGGGGCACCCAGCACAGATACGCAGTATTTT.

The chain carries TRBV21-1 and TRBJ2-1; no DNA check was done on the table's D call, TRBD2. TRBV21-1 is a recognized pseudogene. The CDR3 sequence is 14 residues long. The CDR3 region is CASSTALGSNEQFF. The CDR3 DNA sequence: TGTGCCAGCAGCACCGCTCTAGGGAGCAATGAGCAGTTCTTC.

The chain combines TRBV5-4 with TRBJ2-4; D remains ambiguous. The CDR3 spans 15 residues. V was trimmed by 4 bases and J by 0 bases, leaving 11 bases between them. From germline, CDR1 is SGHNT and CDR2 YYREEE (reference sequence). This chain's CDR3 is CASSPGPSAKNIQYF. DNA for the CDR3: TGTGCCAGCAGCCCGGGTCCGTCAGCCAAAAACATTCAGTACTTC.

The rearrangement joins TRBV27 to TRBJ2-7; 11 nucleotides align to TRBD2. Germline CDR1 is MNHEY and CDR2 is SMNVEV (reference sequence). CDR3 length: 16 amino acids. V shed 6 bases and J 3 bases; nucleotides not matched to a gene: 10. The CDR3 nucleotides are TGTGCCAGCAGCACGGCACTAGCGGGAGAGGTCTACGAGCAGTACTTC. Protein sequence: CASSTALAGEVYEQYF.

The J gene is TRBJ2-7, the V gene TRBV5-1, with 7 bases lining up with TRBD1. The V gene's germline CDR1 is SGHRS and CDR2 YFSETQ. V gave up 0 bases and J gave up 7 bases; unmatched junction bases: 16. The CDR3 is made up of 17 amino acids. The CDR3 DNA reads TGCGCCAGCAGCTTGGTACCTACCGGGACAGACCCGGGGGAGCAGTACTTC. It translates to CASSLVPTGTDPGEQYF.

This chain uses TRBV7-2 with TRBJ1-5; 8 bases are shared with TRBD1. The CDR3 runs 13 residues. J gave up 7 bases and V 5 bases, and 4 bases lay outside the gene matches. CDR1 is SGHTA, CDR2 FQGNSA, per germline. CDR3 nucleotides: TGTGCCAGCAGCCCTGACAGGGGACAGCCCCAGCATTTT. Translation: CASSPDRGQPQHF.

The rearrangement joins TRBV28 to TRBJ2-1; 7 positions match TRBD2. The CDR3 runs to 16 residues. Germline CDR1 and CDR2: MDHEN and SYDVKM. Trimming at V came to 6 bases and at J to 1 base, leaving 9 bases not matched to a gene. The CDR3 region is CASRPTSAQSYNEQFF. The DNA of the CDR3 is TGTGCCAGCAGACCCACTAGCGCCCAGTCCTACAATGAGCAGTTCTTC.

The rearrangement links TRBV30 to TRBJ1-3; TRBD1 matches at 8 bases. V trimming: 7 bases; J trimming: 1 base; junction bases outside the gene matches: 3. Germline-derived CDR1 and CDR2 are GTSNPN and SVGIG (reference sequence). The CDR3 is 13 amino acids. CDR3 amino acids: CASDRGSGNTIYF. In nucleotides, the CDR3 is TGTGCCTCAGACAGGGGATCTGGAAACACCATATATTTT.

The gene calls are TRBV5-5 and TRBJ2-7; 9 bases are shared with TRBD1. After removal of 4 bases from V and 2 bases from J, the junction contained 4 bases not matched to a gene. In germline, CDR1 is SGHKS, CDR2 YYEKEE (reference sequence). The CDR3 consists of 14 residues. The chain's CDR3 is CASSPGQGPYEQYF. The CDR3 bases are TGTGCCAGCAGCCCGGGACAGGGACCCTACGAGCAGTACTTC.

The chain combines TRBV5-5 with TRBJ1-1, with 7 bases fitting TRBD1. With V trimmed by 4 bases and J by 10 bases, 19 bases remained unmatched. Looked up from germline, CDR1 is SGHKS and CDR2 is YYEKEE (reference sequence). This CDR3 has 16 residues. In DNA, the CDR3 is TGTGCCAGCAGCGTCCTAGGGGGCGCTCGGGGTGTTGGAGCTTTCTTT. It codes for CASSVLGGARGVGAFF.

In its sample, this clone was seen once. CDR3 DNA sequence: TGCGCCAGCAGCCCCGGGACAGGGAGAGAGACCCAGTACTTC. Its translation is CASSPGTGRETQYF. This chain connects TRBV5-1 to TRBJ2-5; TRBD1 aligns across 9 bases. The CDR3 runs 14 residues. The germline V gene encodes CDR1 SGHRS and CDR2 YFSETQ. V was pared by 4 bases and J by 4 bases, with 5 bases of the junction left unmatched.

The chain carries TRBV18 and TRBJ2-1; TRBD1 matches 7 bases. In germline, CDR1 is KGHSH, CDR2 LQKENI. The J segment lost 8 bases and the V segment lost 6 bases, leaving 16 bases of the junction unmatched. This CDR3 spans 16 amino acids. The DNA of the CDR3 is TGTGCCAGCTCCCCGCCGGGGCAGGGGGAAGCGGATGAGCAGTTCTTC. It specifies CASSPPGQGEADEQFF.

The CDR3 loop reads CATSGTEKNIQYF. In nucleotides, the CDR3 is TGTGCCACCTCCGGGACAGAGAAAAACATTCAGTACTTC. V gene TRBV5-4 combines with J gene TRBJ2-4; TRBD1 agrees at 7 bases. CDR1 is SGHNT and CDR2 is YYREEE in the germline V gene (reference sequence). CDR3 length: 13 residues. V lost 9 bases and J lost 4; bases outside the gene matches: 7.

This clone was recorded once. This sequence joins TRBV27 and TRBJ2-5; 7 bases map to TRBD2. TRBJ2-7 matches the DNA end more closely, so the J call is doubtful. Germline CDR1 reads MNHEY; CDR2 reads SMNVEV (reference sequence). This CDR3 is 13 amino acids long. CDR3 nucleotides: TGTGCCAGCAGTTCTGGGGGAGGGTACGAGCAGTACTTC. Amino acids: CASSSGGGYEQYF.

The chain carries TRBV7-8 and TRBJ2-1, with 13 bases identical to TRBD2. The CDR3 consists of 21 residues. J gave up 8 bases and V 2 bases, and 21 bases lay outside the gene matches. Per germline, CDR1 SGHVS and CDR2 FQNEAQ. CDR3 nucleotide sequence: TGTGCCAGCAGCTTATCGCGAGTAGGACTAGCGGGAGAACTCTCCTTGGATGAGCAGTTCTTC. It yields the protein CASSLSRVGLAGELSLDEQFF.